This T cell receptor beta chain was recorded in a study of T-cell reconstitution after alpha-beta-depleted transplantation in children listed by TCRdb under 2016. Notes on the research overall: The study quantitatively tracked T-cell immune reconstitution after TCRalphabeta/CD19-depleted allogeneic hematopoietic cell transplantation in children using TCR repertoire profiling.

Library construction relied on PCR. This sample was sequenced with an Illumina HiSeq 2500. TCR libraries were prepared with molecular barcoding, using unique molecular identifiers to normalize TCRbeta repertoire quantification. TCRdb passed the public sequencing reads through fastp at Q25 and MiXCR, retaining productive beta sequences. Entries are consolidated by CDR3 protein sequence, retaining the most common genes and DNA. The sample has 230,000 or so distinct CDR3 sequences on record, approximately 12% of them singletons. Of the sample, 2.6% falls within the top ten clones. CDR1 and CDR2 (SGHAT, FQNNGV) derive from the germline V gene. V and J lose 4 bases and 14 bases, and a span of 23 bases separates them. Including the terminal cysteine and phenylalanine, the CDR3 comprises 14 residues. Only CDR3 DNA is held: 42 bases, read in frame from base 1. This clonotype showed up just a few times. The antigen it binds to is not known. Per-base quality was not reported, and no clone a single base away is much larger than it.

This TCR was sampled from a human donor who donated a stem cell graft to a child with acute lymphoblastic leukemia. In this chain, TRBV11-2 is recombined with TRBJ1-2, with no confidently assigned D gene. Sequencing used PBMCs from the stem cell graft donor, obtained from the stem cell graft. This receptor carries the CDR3 CASSSSGNILTSTF. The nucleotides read TGTGCCAGCAGCTCGAGTGGGAACATTCTTACGTCTACCTTC. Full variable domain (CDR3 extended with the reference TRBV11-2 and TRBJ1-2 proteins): EAGVAQSPRYKIIEKRQSVAFWCNPISGHATLYWYQQILGQGPKLLIQFQNNGVVDDSQLPKDRFSAERLKGVDSTLKIQPAKLEDSAVYLCASSSSGNILTSTFGSGTRLTVV.